This T cell receptor (beta chain) was sequenced during a study of post-analysis software for immune sequencing data. A remark on this clonotype: Its antigen remains unidentified.

Study-wide results and caveats: Patients had higher frequencies than controls of roughly five TRBV segments, including TRBV5-6, TRBV5-1 and TRBV20-1.

The CDR3 extends over 13 amino acids. The germline gives CDR1 SNHLY, CDR2 FYNNEI. Trimming shortened V by 10 bases and J by 7 bases, and 17 bases separated the two germline ends. The authors incorporated unique molecular identifiers into the TCR beta cDNA libraries. MiXCR, run by TCRdb on the PCR reads, gives a single entry per CDR3 protein. The top ten clones hold under 2% of a sample with roughly 580,000 distinct CDR3 sequences, 44% of them seen once. Specimen: blood. The chain carries TRBV2 and TRBJ2-1; D call uncertain. The source of this sequence is a girl between 10 and 17 years old with multiple sclerosis. DNA of the CDR3: TGTGCCACCAGAGGAAGGTTTGGGAATGAGCAGTTCTTC. Amino acids: CATRGRFGNEQFF.